This passage covers 17 T cell receptor beta chains from one sample sequenced in a study of blood T cell repertoires in COVID-19. This table comes from immunoSEQ multiplex PCR, and its TCRdb copy is limited to in-frame clones, with some not included. The repertoire holds some 19,000 clones, with 75% to 85% as singletons. The sequenced sample was peripheral blood. The receptors derive from a man older than 75 with acute or convalescent COVID-19.

The gene calls are TRBV2 and TRBJ1-6; D is ambiguous. The ends were cut back, 7 bases at V and 5 bases at J, with 12 bases in the middle. Germline CDR1 SNHLY, CDR2 FYNNEI. The CDR3 is 14 residues long. The CDR3 nucleotides are TGTGCCAGCATGATGGGCGGGGATAATTCACCCCTCCACTTT. It yields the protein CASMMGGDNSPLHF.

In this sample, this clone turned up a few times. The chain recombines TRBV6-5 with TRBJ1-4, with D tentatively TRBD1 (6 bases). The germline CDR1 and CDR2 sequences are MNHEY and SVGAGI. CDR3 length: 13 amino acids. Trimming left V 4 bases short and J 8 bases short, with 11 bases between. DNA for the CDR3: TGTGCCAGCAGTTCCGGGACATTCGAAAAACTGTTTTTT. Encoded protein: CASSSGTFEKLFF.

A few counts support this clone. V is TRBV28 and J is TRBJ1-2; D is uncertain. V was trimmed by 4 bases and J by 9 bases, leaving 18 bases between them. This CDR3 spans 14 amino acids. Per the germline V gene, CDR1 is MDHEN and CDR2 is SYDVKM. CDR3 sequence: CASSSLLGSGSYTF. CDR3 in DNA: TGTGCCAGCAGTTCATTACTGGGTTCGGGAAGCTACACCTTC.

The chain has TRBV7-2 and TRBJ1-6; a possible D gene is TRBD1 (6 bases). V gave up 5 bases and J gave up 2 bases, with 13 bases separating them. The CDR3 extends over 16 amino acids. The germline V gene encodes CDR1 SGHTA and CDR2 FQGNSA. Here the CDR3 DNA reads TGTGCCAGCAGCGCTCGGACAGTTACCTATAATTCACCCCTCCACTTT. Encoded protein: CASSARTVTYNSPLHF.

The V gene is TRBV28, the J gene TRBJ1-2; 8 nucleotides line up with TRBD1. The germline V gene has CDR1 MDHEN and CDR2 SYDVKM. The CDR3 totals 15 residues. V gave up 6 bases and J gave up 4 bases; unmatched junction bases: 10. The CDR3: CASRVSGGGVYGYTF. CDR3 nucleotides: TGTGCCAGCAGGGTGTCAGGGGGCGGGGTCTATGGCTACACCTTC.

The V and J genes are TRBV20-1 and TRBJ1-4; D gene uncertain. Germline-derived CDR1 and CDR2 are DFQATT and SNEGSKA (reference sequence). V was pared by 6 bases and J by 11 bases, with 10 bases between. The CDR3 loop spans 10 amino acids. Here the CDR3 DNA reads TGCAGTGCCCTAGGGAGCAAACTGTTTTTT. As protein: CSALGSKLFF.

J is TRBJ2-7 and V is TRBV7-2; possible D gene TRBD2, 7 bases. V lost 0 bases and J 7 bases, leaving 13 bases between the germline ends. Germline V gene data show CDR1 as SGHTA and CDR2 as FQGNSA. CDR3 length: 14 residues. The CDR3 reads CASSLAGGPGEQYF. The CDR3 bases are TGTGCCAGCAGCTTAGCGGGGGGGCCGGGAGAGCAGTACTTC.

CDR3 DNA sequence: TGTGCCAGCACCCAGGGCGGGGGGGAGGCAGATACGCAGTATTTT. Protein sequence: CASTQGGGEADTQYF. The V gene is TRBV6-6, the J gene TRBJ2-3, with TRBD2 matching 9 bases. Germline V gene lookup returns CDR1 MNHNY and CDR2 SVGAGI (reference sequence). The V gene end was trimmed by 7 bases and the J gene end by 4 bases; junction bases not matched to a gene: 9. This CDR3 spans 15 amino acids.

The V gene is TRBV6-5, the J gene TRBJ2-2; 12 nucleotides agree with TRBD2. Unmatched junction bases numbered 3, after V lost 5 bases and J lost 5 bases. CDR1 is MNHEY, CDR2 SVGAGI, per germline. This CDR3 has 15 amino acids. The CDR3 is CASSLAGGPTGELFF. CDR3 in DNA: TGTGCCAGCAGTCTAGCGGGGGGGCCTACCGGGGAGCTGTTTTTT.

This chain uses TRBV7-2 with TRBJ2-5, with 9 bases fitting TRBD1. V lost 4 bases, J lost 9 bases, and 6 bases stayed unmatched. Germline lookup yields CDR1 SGHTA and CDR2 FQGNSA. The CDR3 totals 13 residues. The CDR3 here is CASSSDRGRPQYF. Here the CDR3 DNA reads TGTGCCAGCAGCTCGGACAGGGGTCGGCCCCAGTACTTC.

The rearrangement links TRBV3-1 (or the pseudogene TRBV3-2) to TRBJ2-2; tentatively, D is TRBD2 (6 bases). V lost 4 bases, J lost 5 bases, and 14 bases lay in between. This CDR3 has 15 residues. The V gene's germline CDR1 is LGHDT and CDR2 YNNKEL (reference sequence). CDR3: CASSPPLTSTGELFF. The CDR3 DNA reads TGTGCCAGCAGCCCGCCGTTGACTAGTACCGGGGAGCTGTTTTTT.

The CDR3 loop is CASSQDNSGANVLTF. The CDR3 bases are TGTGCCAGCAGCCAAGACAACTCTGGGGCCAACGTCCTGACTTTC. The V and J genes are TRBV4-2 and TRBJ2-6; D not certain. The germline V gene has CDR1 LGHNA and CDR2 YNFKEQ. Trimming shortened V by 0 bases and J by 0 bases, and 3 bases separated the two germline ends. The CDR3 loop spans 15 amino acids.

This rearrangement joins TRBV7-9 to TRBJ1-5, with 8 nucleotides matching TRBD1. The CDR3 is made up of 16 amino acids. Germline V gene data show CDR1 as SEHNR and CDR2 as FQNEAQ (reference sequence). V trimming: 5 bases; J trimming: 5 bases; junction bases outside the gene matches: 11. The CDR3 bases are TGTGCCAGCAGCCATGGACAGGGCAGGTTCGATCAGCCCCAGCATTTT. Translation gives CASSHGQGRFDQPQHF.

This chain links TRBV18 with TRBJ1-1; no firm D call. This CDR3 contains 14 residues. V lost 3 bases, J lost 0 bases, and 8 bases lay in between. Germline CDR1 is KGHSH and CDR2 is LQKENI. CDR3 amino acids: CASSPLGLNTEAFF. In DNA, the CDR3 is TGTGCCAGCTCACCCTTGGGCCTGAACACTGAAGCTTTCTTT.

The chain carries TRBV4-3 and TRBJ1-2, with 7 bases that match TRBD1. Germline V gene data show CDR1 as LGHNA and CDR2 as YSLEER. The V gene end was trimmed by 4 bases and the J gene end by 5 bases; junction bases not matched to a gene: 7. The CDR3 consists of 14 residues. The CDR3 spells CASSLATGRYGYTF. For the CDR3, the DNA is TGCGCCAGCAGCCTGGCGACAGGGAGGTATGGCTACACCTTC.

The J gene is TRBJ2-3, the V gene TRBV27; TRBD2 matches 10 bases. V was clipped by 3 bases and J by 0 bases; unmatched bases: 3. The germline CDR1 and CDR2 sequences are MNHEY and SMNVEV (reference sequence). The CDR3 is made up of 16 amino acids. The CDR3 DNA sequence: TGTGCCAGCAGTTTTAGCGGGGGGACTAGCACAGATACGCAGTATTTT. Its protein product is CASSFSGGTSTDTQYF.

The rearrangement joins TRBV27 to TRBJ1-5; no reliable D call. The CDR3 spans 13 residues. From germline, CDR1 is MNHEY and CDR2 SMNVEV (reference sequence). The V gene lost 3 bases and the J gene lost 11 bases, with 14 bases spanning the gap. CDR3 sequence (DNA): TGTGCCAGCAGTTTCGATGTGAGTGCGGCCCAGCATTTT. It encodes CASSFDVSAAQHF.